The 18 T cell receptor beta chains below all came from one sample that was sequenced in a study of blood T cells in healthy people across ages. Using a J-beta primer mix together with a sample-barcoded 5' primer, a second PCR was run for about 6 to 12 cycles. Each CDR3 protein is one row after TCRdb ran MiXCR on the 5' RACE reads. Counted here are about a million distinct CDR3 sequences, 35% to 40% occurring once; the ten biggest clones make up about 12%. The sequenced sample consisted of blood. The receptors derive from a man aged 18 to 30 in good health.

CDR3: CASSWSYGQPQHF. The CDR3 nucleotides read TGTGCCAGCAGCTGGTCCTACGGGCAGCCCCAGCATTTT. The chain joins TRBV5-5 to TRBJ1-5; D gene ambiguous. V was clipped by 3 bases and J by 7 bases, with 11 bases between them. This CDR3 has 13 residues. Germline V gene sequence: CDR1 SGHKS, CDR2 YYEKEE (reference sequence).

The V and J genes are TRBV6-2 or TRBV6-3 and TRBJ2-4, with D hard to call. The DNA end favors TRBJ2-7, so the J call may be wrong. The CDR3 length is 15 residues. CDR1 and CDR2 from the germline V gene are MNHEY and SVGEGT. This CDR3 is CASGVSMTETYEQYF. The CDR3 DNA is TGTGCCAGCGGGGTGTCGATGACGGAGACCTACGAGCAGTACTTC.

This CDR3 is CASSLVADTEAFF. The CDR3 region has the DNA TGTGCCAGCAGCTTAGTGGCGGACACTGAAGCTTTCTTT. This chain uses TRBV7-9 with TRBJ1-1; D call uncertain. The CDR3 has 13 residues. Trimming took 1 base from V and 3 from J, leaving 6 bases between them. The germline V gene has CDR1 SEHNR and CDR2 FQNEAQ (reference sequence).

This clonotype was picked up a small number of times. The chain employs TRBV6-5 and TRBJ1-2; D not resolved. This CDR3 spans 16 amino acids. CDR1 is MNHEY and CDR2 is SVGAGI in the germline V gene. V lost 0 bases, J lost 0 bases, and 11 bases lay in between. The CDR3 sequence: CASSYSTARSNYGYTF. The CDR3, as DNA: TGTGCCAGCAGTTACTCGACGGCCCGCTCTAACTATGGCTACACCTTC.

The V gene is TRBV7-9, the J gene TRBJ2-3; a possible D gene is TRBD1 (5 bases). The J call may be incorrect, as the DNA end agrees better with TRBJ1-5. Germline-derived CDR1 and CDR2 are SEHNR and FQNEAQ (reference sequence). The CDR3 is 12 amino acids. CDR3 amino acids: CASSLDTDTQHF. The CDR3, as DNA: TGTGCCAGCAGCTTGGACACAGATACGCAGCATTTT.

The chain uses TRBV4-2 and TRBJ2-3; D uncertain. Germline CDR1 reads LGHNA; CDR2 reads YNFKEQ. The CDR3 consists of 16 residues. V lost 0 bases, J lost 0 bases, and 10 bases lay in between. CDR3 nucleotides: TGTGCCAGCAGCCAAGATTTGGATAGGAGCACAGATACGCAGTATTTT. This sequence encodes CASSQDLDRSTDTQYF.

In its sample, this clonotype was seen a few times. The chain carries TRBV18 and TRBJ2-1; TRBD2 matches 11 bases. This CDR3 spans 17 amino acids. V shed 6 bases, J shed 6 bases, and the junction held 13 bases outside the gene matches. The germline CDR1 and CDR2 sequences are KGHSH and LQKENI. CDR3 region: CASSTVAPLAGGNEQFF. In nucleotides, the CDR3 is TGTGCCAGCTCGACCGTAGCCCCCCTAGCGGGGGGCAATGAGCAGTTCTTC.

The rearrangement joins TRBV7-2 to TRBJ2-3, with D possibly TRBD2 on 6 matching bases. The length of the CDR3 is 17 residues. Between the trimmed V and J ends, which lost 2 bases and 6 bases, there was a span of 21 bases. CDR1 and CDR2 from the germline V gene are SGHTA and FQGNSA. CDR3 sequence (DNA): TGTGCCAGCAGCTTATGGGCCCCCGGGAGCGCTAAGGATACGCAGTATTTT. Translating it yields CASSLWAPGSAKDTQYF.

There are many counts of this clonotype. The CDR3 here is CASSLGFTEAFF. The CDR3 region has the DNA TGTGCCAGCAGCCTCGGATTTACTGAAGCTTTCTTT. This sequence joins TRBV7-2 and TRBJ1-1; D uncertain. This CDR3 contains 12 residues. CDR1 is SGHTA, CDR2 FQGNSA, per germline. Trimming took off 5 bases at V and 5 bases at J, with 9 bases between the two ends. Complete variable domain (other parts from reference TRBV7-2 and TRBJ1-1): GAGVSQSPSNKVTEKGKDVELRCDPISGHTALYWYRQSLGQGLEFLIYFQGNSAPDKSGLPSDRFSAERTGGSVSTLTIQRTQQEDSAVYLCASSLGFTEAFFGQGTRLTVV.

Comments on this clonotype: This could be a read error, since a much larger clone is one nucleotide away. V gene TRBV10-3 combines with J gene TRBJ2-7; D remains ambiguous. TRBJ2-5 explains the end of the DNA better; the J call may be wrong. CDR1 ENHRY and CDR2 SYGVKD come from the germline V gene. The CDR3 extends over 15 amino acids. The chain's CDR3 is CAISENAQSQETQYF. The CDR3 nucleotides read TGTGCCATCAGTGAGAATGCCCAATCCCAAGAGACCCAGTACTTC.

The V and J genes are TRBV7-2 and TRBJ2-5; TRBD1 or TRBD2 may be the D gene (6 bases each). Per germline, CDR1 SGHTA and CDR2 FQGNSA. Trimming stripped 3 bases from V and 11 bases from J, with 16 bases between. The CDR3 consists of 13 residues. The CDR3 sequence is CASSLGGPNEQYF. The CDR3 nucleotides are TGTGCCAGCAGCTTGGGGGGCCCCAATGAGCAGTACTTC.

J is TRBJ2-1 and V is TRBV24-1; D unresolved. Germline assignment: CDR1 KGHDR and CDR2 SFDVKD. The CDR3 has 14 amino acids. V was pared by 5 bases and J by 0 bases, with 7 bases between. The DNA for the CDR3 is TGTGCCACCAGTGTGTTTAGCTCCTACAATGAGCAGTTCTTC. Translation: CATSVFSSYNEQFF.

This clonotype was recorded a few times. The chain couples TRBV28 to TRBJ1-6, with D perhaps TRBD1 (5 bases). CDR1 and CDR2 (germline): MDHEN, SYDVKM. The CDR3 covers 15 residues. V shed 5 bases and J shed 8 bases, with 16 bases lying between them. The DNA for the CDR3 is TGTGCCAGCAGTGGCGAAAAGGGGCTTTATTCACCCCTCCACTTT. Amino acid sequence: CASSGEKGLYSPLHF.

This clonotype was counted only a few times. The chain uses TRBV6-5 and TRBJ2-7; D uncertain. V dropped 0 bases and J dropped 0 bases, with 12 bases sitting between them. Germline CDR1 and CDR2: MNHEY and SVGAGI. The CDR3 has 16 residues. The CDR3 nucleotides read TGTGCCAGCAGTTACTCGTTAGGCGCCAGCTCCTACGAGCAGTACTTC. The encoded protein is CASSYSLGASSYEQYF.

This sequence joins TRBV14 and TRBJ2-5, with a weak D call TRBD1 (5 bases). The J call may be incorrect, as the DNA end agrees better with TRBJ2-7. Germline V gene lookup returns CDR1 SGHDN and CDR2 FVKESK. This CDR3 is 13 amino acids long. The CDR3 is CASSQQGWYEQYF. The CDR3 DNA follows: TGTGCCAGCAGCCAACAGGGCTGGTACGAGCAGTACTTC.

Here the CDR3 DNA reads TGCAGTGCTAGAGATCGTGAGGACAGAAACTATGGCTACACCTTC. This translates into CSARDREDRNYGYTF. This sequence joins TRBV20-1 and TRBJ1-2, with D tentatively TRBD1 (6 bases). Germline-derived CDR1 and CDR2 are DFQATT and SNEGSKA (reference sequence). The CDR3 totals 15 residues. V shed 0 bases and J shed 2 bases, with 13 bases lying between them.

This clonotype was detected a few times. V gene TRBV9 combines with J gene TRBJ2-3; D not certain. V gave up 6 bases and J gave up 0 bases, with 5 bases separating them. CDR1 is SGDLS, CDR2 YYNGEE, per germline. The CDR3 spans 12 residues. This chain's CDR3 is CASIRSTDTQYF. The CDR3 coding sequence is TGTGCCAGCATCCGTAGCACAGATACGCAGTATTTT.

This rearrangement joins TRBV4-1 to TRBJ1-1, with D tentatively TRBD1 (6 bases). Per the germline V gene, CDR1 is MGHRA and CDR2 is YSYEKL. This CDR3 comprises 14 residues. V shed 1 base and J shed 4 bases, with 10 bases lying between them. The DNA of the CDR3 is TGCGCCAGCAGCCAAGCAGAGGACAGCACTGAAGCTTTCTTT. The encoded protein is CASSQAEDSTEAFF.